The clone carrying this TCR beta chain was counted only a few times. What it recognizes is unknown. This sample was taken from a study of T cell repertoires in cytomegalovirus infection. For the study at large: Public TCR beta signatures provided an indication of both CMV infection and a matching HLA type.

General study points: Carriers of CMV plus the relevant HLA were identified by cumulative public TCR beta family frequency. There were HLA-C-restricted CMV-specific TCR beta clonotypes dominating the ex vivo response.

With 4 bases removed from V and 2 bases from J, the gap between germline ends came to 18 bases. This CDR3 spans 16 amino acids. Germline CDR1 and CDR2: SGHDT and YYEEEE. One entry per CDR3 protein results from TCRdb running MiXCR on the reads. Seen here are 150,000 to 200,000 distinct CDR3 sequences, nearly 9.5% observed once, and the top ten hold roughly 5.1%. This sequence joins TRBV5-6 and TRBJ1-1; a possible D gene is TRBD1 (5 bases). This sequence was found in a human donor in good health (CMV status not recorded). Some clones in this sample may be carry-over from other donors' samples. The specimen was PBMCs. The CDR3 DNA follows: TGTGCCAGCAGCGACGGAAGAAGGGACCGCAACACTGAAGCTTTCTTT. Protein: CASSDGRRDRNTEAFF.